This TCR beta chain was recorded in a study of shared clonotypes between healthy human individuals. Study-level information: Each donor's CD4 naive and CD4 memory cells filled three plates apiece, CD8 naive two, and CD8 memory one.

There are 13 residues in the CDR3. The ends were cut back, 5 bases at V and 6 bases at J, with 12 bases in the middle. CDR1 is SNHLY, CDR2 FYNNEI, per germline. All donors were Caucasian adults living in Nashville, Tennessee. TCRdb's copy holds only in-frame clones and misses some; the assay was immunoSEQ multiplex PCR. The data contain about 2.4 million clones, roughly 93% of them singletons. The sample consisted of naive CD4+ T cells from PBMCs. Subset meaning: CD45RA+ positively selected. This clonotype originated in a young man in good health. Some clones in this sample may be carry-over from other donors' samples. This sequence joins TRBV2 and TRBJ2-3; possibly TRBD2 for D (5 bases). The CDR3 DNA is TGTGCCAGCAGTCTAGAGGGAGCGGATACGCAGTATTTT. It yields the protein CASSLEGADTQYF.